Each of the 18 T cell receptor beta chains below was sequenced from the same sample in a study of PD-L1 blockade in urothelial cancer. Sequenced by immunoSEQ multiplex PCR; TCRdb stores in-frame clones only, minus some. This repertoire shows 70,000 to 90,000 clones, roughly 87% found once; its top ten account for more than 8%. This sample comprised PBMCs, obtained around atezolizumab (anti-PD-L1) treatment. The source of these receptors is a man between 65 and 85 years old with urothelial cancer.

A few counts support this clone. V is TRBV5-4 and J is TRBJ1-6; possible D gene TRBD1, 5 bases. The length of the CDR3 is 16 residues. V lost 0 bases and J lost 7, with 14 bases in between. CDR1 is SGHNT, CDR2 YYREEE, per germline (reference sequence). CDR3 coding DNA: TGTGCCAGCAGCTTGGGGCTTGGACAATCAAATTCACCCCTCCACTTT. Residues: CASSLGLGQSNSPLHF.

This clone was seen only once. The chain employs TRBV5-1 and TRBJ2-7, with 9 bases that match TRBD2. The CDR3 has 15 residues. CDR1 is SGHRS and CDR2 is YFSETQ in the germline V gene. V gave up 3 bases and J gave up 0 bases; unmatched junction bases: 4. The DNA of the CDR3 is TGCGCCAGCAGCTCTAGCGGGGACCTCTCCTACGAGCAGTACTTC. Amino acid sequence: CASSSSGDLSYEQYF.

The chain has TRBV21-1 and TRBJ2-1; the table assigns TRBD2, which was not confirmed against the DNA. TRBV21-1 is flagged as a pseudogene. This CDR3 has 15 amino acids. The CDR3 DNA follows: TGTGCCAGCAGCAAAGCACGGGAATCCTACAATGAGCAGTTCTTC. Protein sequence: CASSKARESYNEQFF.

The gene calls are TRBV9 and TRBJ1-2; D unresolved. Germline values: CDR1 SGDLS, CDR2 YYNGEE. The CDR3 loop spans 14 amino acids. Trimming took off 0 bases at V and 7 bases at J, with 13 bases between the two ends. CDR3 sequence: CASSVDSGSRGYTF. Here the CDR3 DNA reads TGTGCCAGCAGCGTAGACTCGGGTAGCCGTGGCTACACCTTC.

This sequence joins TRBV4-2 and TRBJ1-3; D call uncertain. The V and J ends lost 0 bases and 0 bases respectively, with 18 bases between them. Germline lookup yields CDR1 LGHNA and CDR2 YNFKEQ. The CDR3 consists of 19 residues. The CDR3 DNA reads as TGTGCCAGCAGCCAAGATCGCCCGAGGTTACGGAACTCTGGAAACACCATATATTTT. The encoded protein is CASSQDRPRLRNSGNTIYF.

The rearrangement joins TRBV7-2 to TRBJ1-5; tentatively, D is TRBD1 (6 bases). The V and J ends lost 4 bases and 5 bases respectively, with 9 bases between them. This CDR3 is 13 amino acids long. The V gene's germline CDR1 is SGHTA and CDR2 FQGNSA. The CDR3 DNA reads as TGTGCCAGCAGCTCAGGGGTCCATCAGCCCCAGCATTTT. Translation gives CASSSGVHQPQHF. Full variable domain (missing parts from reference TRBV7-2 and TRBJ1-5): GAGVSQSPSNKVTEKGKDVELRCDPISGHTALYWYRQSLGQGLEFLIYFQGNSAPDKSGLPSDRFSAERTGGSVSTLTIQRTQQEDSAVYLCASSSGVHQPQHFGDGTRLSIL.

CDR3 sequence (DNA): TGTGCCAGCAGTGAAGGGGGCACCTACGAGCAGTACTTC. Its protein is CASSEGGTYEQYF. The chain links TRBV6-1 to TRBJ2-7; D is possibly TRBD1 (5 bases). The length of the CDR3 is 13 residues. The V end lost 1 base, the J end lost 2 bases, and 6 bases lay between the germline ends. CDR1 and CDR2 (germline): MNHNS, SASEGT.

The V and J genes are TRBV19 and TRBJ1-4; D not certain. The CDR3 sequence is 13 residues long. The V gene's germline CDR1 is LNHDA and CDR2 SQIVND (reference sequence). Trimming pared 3 bases from V and 10 bases from J, leaving 12 bases between. CDR3 region: CASSIYGEGKLFF. CDR3 nucleotides: TGTGCCAGTAGTATCTACGGGGAGGGAAAACTGTTTTTT.

The chain couples TRBV29-1 to TRBJ1-2; D remains unclear. V was trimmed by 0 bases and J by 6 bases, leaving 14 bases between them. This CDR3 is 14 amino acids long. Germline V lookup: CDR1 SQVTM, CDR2 ANQGSEA. DNA for the CDR3: TGCAGCGTTGAAGATCAGGCAGGAACTGATGGCTACACCTTC. Its translation is CSVEDQAGTDGYTF.

This chain uses TRBV10-3 with TRBJ2-7; D might be TRBD2 (6 bases). The CDR3 covers 15 residues. Germline CDR1 ENHRY, CDR2 SYGVKD. Trimming cost V 3 bases and J 6 bases, with 18 bases left between them. CDR3 in amino acids: CAISESGGDPSEQYF. The CDR3 nucleotides read TGTGCCATCAGTGAATCCGGAGGGGACCCTTCCGAGCAGTACTTC.

The chain links TRBV30 to TRBJ1-5; D is possibly TRBD1 (6 bases). This CDR3 contains 16 residues. The ends were cut back, 1 base at V and 0 bases at J, with 13 bases in the middle. Germline values: CDR1 GTSNPN, CDR2 SVGIG (reference sequence). The CDR3: CAWSAYRAPSNQPQHF. The DNA for the CDR3 is TGTGCCTGGAGTGCCTACAGGGCCCCTAGCAATCAGCCCCAGCATTTT.

V usage is TRBV27 and J usage is TRBJ1-6; 9 bases match TRBD1. Germline CDR1 and CDR2: MNHEY and SMNVEV (reference sequence). V lost 6 bases to trimming and J lost 8 bases; unmatched junction nucleotides: 5. The CDR3 is 14 amino acids. This CDR3 is CASSPGQGYSPLHF. Here the CDR3 DNA reads TGTGCCAGCAGCCCGGGACAGGGATATTCACCCCTCCACTTT.

The V and J genes are TRBV11-2 and TRBJ1-3; perhaps TRBD1 as D (6 bases). Trimming took off 5 bases at V and 4 bases at J, with 15 bases between the two ends. Germline CDR1 is SGHAT and CDR2 is FQNNGV. CDR3 length: 15 residues. The DNA of the CDR3 is TGTGCCAGCAGCCCTAACAGGGTTTCAGGAAACACCATATATTTT. It codes for CASSPNRVSGNTIYF.

The chain recombines TRBV2 with TRBJ1-1, with D hard to call. Trimming shortened V by 8 bases and J by 1 base, and 5 bases separated the two germline ends. This CDR3 has 11 amino acids. Germline V gene sequence: CDR1 SNHLY, CDR2 FYNNEI. CDR3 DNA sequence: TGTGCCAGCTCTAGGAACACTGAAGCTTTCTTT. As protein: CASSRNTEAFF. Full variable domain (remainder filled in from reference TRBV2 and TRBJ1-1): EPEVTQTPSHQVTQMGQEVILRCVPISNHLYFYWYRQILGQKVEFLVSFYNNEISEKSEIFDDQFSVERPDGSNFTLKIRSTKLEDSAMYFCASSRNTEAFFGQGTRLTVV.

In this sample, this clone turned up a few times. V is TRBV11-2 and J is TRBJ2-1; 13 nucleotides align to TRBD2. Trimming cost V 5 bases and J 6 bases; bases outside gene matches: 10. CDR1 and CDR2 (germline): SGHAT, FQNNGV. This CDR3 is built from 17 residues. The CDR3 nucleotides read TGTGCCAGCAGCCCCCGGACTAGCGGGAGCCCATTCAATGAGCAGTTCTTC. Translation gives CASSPRTSGSPFNEQFF.

V and J are TRBV7-2 and TRBJ2-3; 9 nucleotides line up with TRBD1. V trimming: 4 bases; J trimming: 6 bases; junction bases outside the gene matches: 8. This CDR3 is 15 amino acids long. Germline-derived CDR1 and CDR2 are SGHTA and FQGNSA. The CDR3 spells CASSSYRGRGDTQYF. DNA of the CDR3: TGTGCCAGCAGCTCCTACAGGGGGCGAGGGGATACGCAGTATTTT.

V is TRBV29-1 and J is TRBJ2-3; the D gene is possibly TRBD1 (6 bases). The CDR3 has 14 amino acids. Germline assignment: CDR1 SQVTM and CDR2 ANQGSEA. The V end was cut by 7 bases, the J end by 0 bases, with 14 bases between. The DNA for the CDR3 is TGCAGCGGCCAGACAGGAGTGAGCACAGATACGCAGTATTTT. Encoded protein: CSGQTGVSTDTQYF.

The chain recombines TRBV6-4 with TRBJ2-3; no reliable D call. From germline, CDR1 is MRHNA and CDR2 SNTAGT. The CDR3 extends over 14 amino acids. V gave up 7 bases and J gave up 0 bases, with 11 bases separating them. The CDR3, as DNA: TGTGCCAGCAAAGTCAGTTCTAGCACAGATACGCAGTATTTT. Translating it yields CASKVSSSTDTQYF.